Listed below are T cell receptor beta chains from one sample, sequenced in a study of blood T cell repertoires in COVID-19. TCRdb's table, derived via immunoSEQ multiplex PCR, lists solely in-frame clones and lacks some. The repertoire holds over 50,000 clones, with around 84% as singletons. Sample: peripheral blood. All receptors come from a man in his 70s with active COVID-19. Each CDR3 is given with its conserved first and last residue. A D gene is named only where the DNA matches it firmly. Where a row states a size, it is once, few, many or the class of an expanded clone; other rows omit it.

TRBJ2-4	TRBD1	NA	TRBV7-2	CASSPDRGRANIQYF	TGTGCCAGCAGCCCGGACAGGGGGCGCGCAAACATTCAGTACTTC
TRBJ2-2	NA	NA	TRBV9	CASSVLAGLETGELFF	TGTGCCAGCAGCGTATTAGCAGGGTTGGAGACCGGGGAGCTGTTTTTT
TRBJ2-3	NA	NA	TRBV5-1	CASSSTDTQYF	TGCGCCAGCAGCTCAACAGATACGCAGTATTTT
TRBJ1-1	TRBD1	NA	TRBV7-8	CASSLGFGTQGVRTEAFF	TGTGCCAGCAGCTTAGGTTTTGGGACGCAGGGGGTGAGGACTGAAGCTTTCTTT
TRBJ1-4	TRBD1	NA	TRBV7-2	CASSKQGAATNEKLFF	TGTGCCAGCAGTAAACAGGGGGCCGCAACTAATGAAAAACTGTTTTTT
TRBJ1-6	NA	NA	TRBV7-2	CASSLRQDNSPLHF	TGTGCCAGCAGCTTGAGGCAAGATAATTCACCCCTCCACTTT
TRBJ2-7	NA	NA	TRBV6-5	CASIAPGLPYEQYF	TGTGCCAGCATTGCCCCGGGACTGCCATACGAGCAGTACTTC
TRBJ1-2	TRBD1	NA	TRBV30	CAWSAPGQGAGNYGYTF	TGTGCCTGGAGTGCCCCCGGACAGGGGGCGGGGAACTATGGCTACACCTTC
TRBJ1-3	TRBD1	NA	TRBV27	CASSRTGARNTIYF	TGTGCCAGCAGCAGGACAGGGGCGAGAAACACCATATATTTT
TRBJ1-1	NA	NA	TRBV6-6	CASTLDGENTEAFF	TGTGCCAGCACCCTCGACGGAGAGAACACTGAAGCTTTCTTT
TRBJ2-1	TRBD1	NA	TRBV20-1	CSANRGREQFF	TGCAGTGCTAACAGGGGACGTGAGCAGTTCTTC
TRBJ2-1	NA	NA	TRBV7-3	CASSLGSGGEQFF	TGTGCCAGCAGCTTAGGGTCCGGGGGTGAGCAGTTCTTC
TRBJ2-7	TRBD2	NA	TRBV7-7	CASSLDRTRAGGFFYEQYF	TGTGCCAGCAGCTTAGACAGGACTAGGGCGGGGGGTTTTTTCTACGAGCAGTACTTC
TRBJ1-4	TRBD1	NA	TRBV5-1	CASSRDLTGGGPSLEKLFF	TGCGCCAGCAGCCGTGATTTGACAGGGGGTGGACCCAGCCTCGAAAAACTGTTTTTT
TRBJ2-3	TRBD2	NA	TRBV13	CASIRSGGLSTDTQYF	TGTGCCAGCATTCGGAGCGGGGGCCTAAGCACAGATACGCAGTATTTT
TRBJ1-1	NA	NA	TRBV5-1	CASSSTGWVGTEAFF	TGCGCCAGCAGCTCAACAGGGTGGGTGGGCACTGAAGCTTTCTTT
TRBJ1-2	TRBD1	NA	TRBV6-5	CASSLQGEGENGYTF	TGTGCCAGCAGTCTACAGGGGGAGGGGGAAAATGGCTACACCTTC
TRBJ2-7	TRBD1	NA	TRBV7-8	CASSSGGTGLFEQYF	TGTGCCAGCAGCTCTGGCGGGACAGGTCTTTTTGAGCAGTACTTC
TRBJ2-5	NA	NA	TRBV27	CASGSEVETQYF	TGTGCCAGCGGTAGTGAGGTAGAGACCCAGTACTTC
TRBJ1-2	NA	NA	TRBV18	CASSPHSNYGYTF	TGTGCCAGCTCACCACACTCTAACTATGGCTACACCTTC
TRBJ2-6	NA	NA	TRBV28	CASEGHPLSGANVLTF	TGTGCCAGCGAAGGACACCCACTCTCTGGGGCCAACGTCCTGACTTTC
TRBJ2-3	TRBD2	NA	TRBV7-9	CASSLEGGGSTDTQYF	TGTGCCAGCAGCTTAGAGGGCGGGGGGAGCACAGATACGCAGTATTTT
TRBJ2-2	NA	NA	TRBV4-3	CASSQDEEDTGELFF	TGCGCCAGCAGCCAAGATGAGGAAGACACCGGGGAGCTGTTTTTT
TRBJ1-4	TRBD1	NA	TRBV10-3	CATTGGPNEKLFF	TGTGCCACGACAGGGGGCCCCAATGAAAAACTGTTTTTT
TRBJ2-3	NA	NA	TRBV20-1	CSASTADTQYF	TGCAGTGCTAGTACGGCAGATACGCAGTATTTT
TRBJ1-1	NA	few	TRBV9	CASSVVTGTNTEAFF	TGTGCCAGCAGCGTAGTTACAGGGACGAACACTGAAGCTTTCTTT